These T cell receptor beta chains were read from a single sample in a study of blood T cells in healthy people across ages. TCRdb passed the 5' RACE reads through MiXCR, listing each CDR3 protein once. The top ten clones hold 15% of a sample with approximately 680,000 distinct CDR3 sequences, around 32% of them seen once. Sequences were obtained from blood. The receptors were sampled from a woman older than 75 in good health. Each CDR3 is given with its conserved first and last residue. Each record gives: D gene, J gene, clone size, V gene, CDR3 DNA, CDR3 protein. The D gene is left open where the match is weak. The size field is filled for only some rows; it gives once, few, many or a size class.

d_call: TRBD1; j_call: TRBJ1-2; clone_size: few; v_call: TRBV30; cdr3_nt: TGTGCCTGGAGTGTACTAGTATATGGTGGCAGGGGGGACTATGGCTACACCTTC; cdr3_aa: CAWSVLVYGGRGDYGYTF
d_call: NA; j_call: TRBJ2-5; clone_size: NA; v_call: TRBV28; cdr3_nt: TGTGCCAGCAGTTTAGGGGGAGACTACAATGAGCAGTACTTC; cdr3_aa: CASSLGGDYNEQYF
d_call: NA; j_call: TRBJ2-1; clone_size: many; v_call: TRBV29-1; cdr3_nt: TGCAGCGTTGACAAAGGCCAGGGGAATAACGATGAGCAGTTCTTC; cdr3_aa: CSVDKGQGNNDEQFF
d_call: NA; j_call: TRBJ1-3; clone_size: NA; v_call: TRBV11-2; cdr3_nt: TGTGCCAGCAGCTTACGGGCGGGAAACACCATATATTTT; cdr3_aa: CASSLRAGNTIYF
d_call: TRBD1; j_call: TRBJ1-6; clone_size: once; v_call: TRBV5-1; cdr3_nt: TGCGCCAGCAGCCCTCGGACAGGGGGGAATCCACCCCTCCACTTT; cdr3_aa: CASSPRTGGNPPLHF
d_call: TRBD1; j_call: TRBJ1-2; clone_size: NA; v_call: TRBV27; cdr3_nt: TGTGCCAGCAGTCCTTTGGTCGGACAGGGGATAAACTATGGCTACACCTTC; cdr3_aa: CASSPLVGQGINYGYTF
d_call: TRBD1; j_call: TRBJ1-3; clone_size: NA; v_call: TRBV4-3; cdr3_nt: TGCGCCGGCAGAGTACGTGCAGGGGGTAGACCTGGAAACACCATATATTTT; cdr3_aa: CAGRVRAGGRPGNTIYF
d_call: NA; j_call: TRBJ2-1; clone_size: many; v_call: TRBV7-8; cdr3_nt: TGTGCCAGCAGCCCCGGACAGTCCGCCTACAATGAGCAGTTCTTC; cdr3_aa: CASSPGQSAYNEQFF
d_call: TRBD2; j_call: TRBJ2-3; clone_size: many; v_call: TRBV2; cdr3_nt: TGTGCCAGCAGTGATACTAGCGGGGGCACAGATACGCAGTATTTT; cdr3_aa: CASSDTSGGTDTQYF
d_call: NA; j_call: TRBJ2-1; clone_size: NA; v_call: TRBV7-2; cdr3_nt: TGTGCCAGCAGCTTAGCGCTCGCAGGGGAATTCTCCTACAATGAGCAGTTCTTC; cdr3_aa: CASSLALAGEFSYNEQFF
d_call: NA; j_call: TRBJ2-4; clone_size: many; v_call: TRBV29-1; cdr3_nt: TGCAGCGTTGCACTCGGTGGGGCCAAAAACATTCAGTACTTC; cdr3_aa: CSVALGGAKNIQYF
d_call: TRBD1; j_call: TRBJ1-1; clone_size: few; v_call: TRBV6-5; cdr3_nt: TGTGCCAGCCGTTTTCAGGGGGGGAACACTGAAGCTTTCTTT; cdr3_aa: CASRFQGGNTEAFF
d_call: NA; j_call: TRBJ1-2; clone_size: many; v_call: TRBV25-1; cdr3_nt: TGTGCCAGCAGTGAAGGGGGCAACTATGGCTACACCTTC; cdr3_aa: CASSEGGNYGYTF
d_call: TRBD2; j_call: TRBJ2-5; clone_size: many; v_call: TRBV7-6; cdr3_nt: TGTGCCAGCAGCCAAAGCCTAGCGGGGGGGCTCGGAGAGACCCAGTACTTC; cdr3_aa: CASSQSLAGGLGETQYF
d_call: NA; j_call: TRBJ2-1; clone_size: once; v_call: TRBV4-2; cdr3_nt: TGTGCCAGCAGCCGGCCTGCGGGCCTCGATGAGCAGTTCTTC; cdr3_aa: CASSRPAGLDEQFF
d_call: NA; j_call: TRBJ1-6; clone_size: few; v_call: TRBV7-2; cdr3_nt: TGTGCCAGCAGCCCCGGAGGGGGAGTAGGATCACCCCTCCACTTT; cdr3_aa: CASSPGGGVGSPLHF
d_call: NA; j_call: TRBJ2-3; clone_size: NA; v_call: TRBV7-2; cdr3_nt: TGTGCCAGCAGCTTAGCAGTCAGCCCAGGCGCAGATACGCAGTATTTT; cdr3_aa: CASSLAVSPGADTQYF
d_call: TRBD2; j_call: TRBJ2-5; clone_size: once; v_call: TRBV2; cdr3_nt: TGTGCCAGCAGTTTGAGGAGGACTAGACAAGAGACCCAGTACTTC; cdr3_aa: CASSLRRTRQETQYF
d_call: NA; j_call: TRBJ1-1; clone_size: NA; v_call: TRBV30; cdr3_nt: TGTGCCTGGGGACAACCGCGAGTGTGGGCTTTCTTT; cdr3_aa: CAWGQPRVWAFF
d_call: TRBD1; j_call: TRBJ2-1; clone_size: few; v_call: TRBV6-1; cdr3_nt: TGTGCCAGCAGTGACTGGGACAGGGTCAATGAGCAGTTCTTC; cdr3_aa: CASSDWDRVNEQFF
d_call: TRBD2; j_call: TRBJ2-3; clone_size: many; v_call: TRBV5-1; cdr3_nt: TGCGCCAGCAGCTTGGCTCGCGGGGGGCCCCCAGATACGCAGTATTTT; cdr3_aa: CASSLARGGPPDTQYF
d_call: NA; j_call: TRBJ1-2; clone_size: many; v_call: TRBV3-1; cdr3_nt: TGTGCCAGCAGCCAAGCCATCGACTATGGCTACACCTTC; cdr3_aa: CASSQAIDYGYTF
d_call: NA; j_call: TRBJ2-7; clone_size: many; v_call: TRBV9; cdr3_nt: TGTGCCAGCAGCGTAGAGGCAGGCAGCTCCTACGAGCAGTACTTC; cdr3_aa: CASSVEAGSSYEQYF
d_call: TRBD1; j_call: TRBJ2-1; clone_size: NA; v_call: TRBV30; cdr3_nt: TGTGCCTGGACTGGGACAGGGGGCATTGGTGAGCAGTTCTTC; cdr3_aa: CAWTGTGGIGEQFF
d_call: TRBD1; j_call: TRBJ2-3; clone_size: many; v_call: TRBV7-2; cdr3_nt: TGTGCCAGCAGCCCGTGGGACAGGGGGCGAGATACGCAGTATTTT; cdr3_aa: CASSPWDRGRDTQYF
d_call: TRBD2; j_call: TRBJ2-1; clone_size: NA; v_call: TRBV20-1; cdr3_nt: TGCAGTGCTAGAGATTCGAGGACTAGGTACAATGAGCAGTTCTTC; cdr3_aa: CSARDSRTRYNEQFF
d_call: NA; j_call: TRBJ2-7; clone_size: many; v_call: TRBV5-1; cdr3_nt: TGCGCCAGCAGCTTGGGACACGGAAGATACGAGCAGTACTTC; cdr3_aa: CASSLGHGRYEQYF
d_call: TRBD1; j_call: TRBJ1-2; clone_size: NA; v_call: TRBV28; cdr3_nt: TGTGCCAGCAGTTTATCCCCACAGGGGAACTATGGCTACACCTTC; cdr3_aa: CASSLSPQGNYGYTF
d_call: NA; j_call: TRBJ1-2; clone_size: NA; v_call: TRBV21-1; cdr3_nt: TGTTTCCGGGACAGTATCGACTATAACTATGGCTACACCTTC; cdr3_aa: CFRDSIDYNYGYTF
d_call: TRBD2; j_call: TRBJ2-3; clone_size: many; v_call: TRBV5-1; cdr3_nt: TGCGCCAGCAGCTTGGGAGCGGGGGTTGGCACAGATACGCAGTATTTT; cdr3_aa: CASSLGAGVGTDTQYF
d_call: TRBD2; j_call: TRBJ2-3; clone_size: many; v_call: TRBV4-1; cdr3_nt: TGCGCCAGCAGCCAAGGACTAGCGGAAAACACAGATACGCAGTATTTT; cdr3_aa: CASSQGLAENTDTQYF
d_call: TRBD1; j_call: TRBJ2-1; clone_size: many; v_call: TRBV5-1; cdr3_nt: TGCGCCAGCAGCTACGGACAGGGGAGGAATGAGCAGTTCTTC; cdr3_aa: CASSYGQGRNEQFF
d_call: NA; j_call: TRBJ1-4; clone_size: NA; v_call: TRBV3-1; cdr3_nt: TGTGCCAGCAGCCGTCGGGCGGGTTCCGAAAAACTGTTTTTT; cdr3_aa: CASSRRAGSEKLFF
d_call: TRBD2; j_call: TRBJ2-7; clone_size: NA; v_call: TRBV4-2; cdr3_nt: TGTGCCAGCAGTCATTACACTGGCGGGGGAGAGAATGAGCAGTACTTC; cdr3_aa: CASSHYTGGGENEQYF
d_call: NA; j_call: TRBJ2-3; clone_size: many; v_call: TRBV20-1; cdr3_nt: TGCAGTGCCGGAGAGCCGTTCGGCAGACAATCCACAGATACGCAGTATTTT; cdr3_aa: CSAGEPFGRQSTDTQYF